Listed here is a single TCR beta chain. What it binds is not known. This record belongs to a study of Ad26.COV2.S vaccination and SARS-CoV-2 variants. Whole-study context: The vaccine Ad26.COV2.S was put into the muscle once, or twice with 56 days between. Study-level points and caveats: Responses of T cells in total may have been underestimated by the TCR breadth and depth analyses. Post-vaccination spike-specific CD8+ and CD4+ T cell responses reportedly had substantial breadth.

This CDR3 region has 16 residues. V dropped 4 bases and J dropped 1; count of bases not matched to a gene: 10. The treatment is: around 19 received Ad26.COV2.S at low or high dose, single or two shots; several received placebo; per-sample allocation not given. The investigators took samples on day 63 after the first vaccine or placebo injection. An Ad26 vector carrying the Wuhan-strain SARS-CoV-2 spike served as the vaccine. Profiling relied on immunoSEQ multiplex PCR, and the TCRdb table lists in-frame clones only, not all of them. The sample lists 410,000 or so clones, 75% to 95% occurring once. The sample here was peripheral blood, taken in a trial of Ad26.COV2.S vaccine versus placebo. The rearrangement links TRBV5-3 to TRBJ1-2; 7 nucleotides line up with TRBD1. TRBV5-3 is reported as an ORF; its role is uncertain. This clonotype was sampled from a person aged 18-60 years who received the Ad26.COV2.S COVID-19 vaccine or a placebo. The CDR3 loop reads CARSPQGLNDNYGYTF. DNA for the CDR3: TGTGCCAGAAGCCCACAGGGGCTGAACGATAACTATGGCTACACCTTC.